This T cell receptor (beta chain) was recorded in a study of cytomegalovirus exposure and HLA in healthy donors. General study points: The classifier reportedly diagnosed cytomegalovirus status with high sensitivity and specificity. Most of the TCR beta V segments (in an earlier analysis) were productive either about 87% or about 30% of the time.

The PCR contained 60 Vbeta and 13 Jbeta primers. Data came from immunoSEQ multiplex PCR; TCRdb stores just in-frame clones and leaves some out. Of approximately 130,000 clones listed, more than 60% are singletons. The CDR3 runs to 13 residues. CDR1 is SGHNT, CDR2 YENEEA, per germline. Trimming took 0 bases from V and 6 from J, leaving 8 bases between them. Points on this clone: Its antigen is not known.

The rearrangement links TRBV11-3 to TRBJ1-2; D is uncertain. This clonotype originated in a woman in her forties or fifties in good health and CMV-seropositive. Sequenced sample: PBMCs. The CDR3 spells CASSLDSGHGYTF. The CDR3 coding sequence is TGTGCCAGCAGCTTAGATTCTGGCCATGGCTACACCTTC.